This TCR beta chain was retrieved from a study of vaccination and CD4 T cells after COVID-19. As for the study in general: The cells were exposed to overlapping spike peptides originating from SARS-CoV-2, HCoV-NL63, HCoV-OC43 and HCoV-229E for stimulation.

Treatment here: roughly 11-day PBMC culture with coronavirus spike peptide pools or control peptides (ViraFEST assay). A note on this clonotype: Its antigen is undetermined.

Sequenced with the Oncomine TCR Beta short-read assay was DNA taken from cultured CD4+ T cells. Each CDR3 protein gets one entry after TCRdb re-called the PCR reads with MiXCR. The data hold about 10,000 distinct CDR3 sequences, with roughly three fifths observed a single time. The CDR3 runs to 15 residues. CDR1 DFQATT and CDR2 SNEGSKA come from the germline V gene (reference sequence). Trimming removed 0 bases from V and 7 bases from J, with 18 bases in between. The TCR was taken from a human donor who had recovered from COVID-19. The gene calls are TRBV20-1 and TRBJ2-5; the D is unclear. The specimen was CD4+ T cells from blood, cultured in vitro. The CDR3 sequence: CSARELGQPQWTQYF. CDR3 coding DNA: TGCAGTGCTAGAGAACTCGGTCAACCCCAATGGACCCAGTACTTC.